The TCR beta chain described here comes from a study of graft-versus-host responses after intestinal transplantation. Germline V gene data show CDR1 as ENHRY and CDR2 as SYGVKD. V was clipped by 10 bases and J by 5 bases; unmatched bases: 25. There are 19 residues in the CDR3. This clone was detected once. Its target is not known. The table came from immunoSEQ multiplex PCR; TCRdb's copy has only in-frame clones and leaves some out. The profile covers about 57,000 clones, with around 90% appearing a single time and 1.5% to 2% taken by the ten largest. General study points: Recipient-marrow GvH clones were detected, some having first appeared in ileum or blood.

The J gene is TRBJ2-5, the V gene TRBV10-3; TRBD2 aligns across 10 bases. The clonotype originates from a human patient who received an intestinal transplant, so some T cells may come from the graft donor. The sequencing here drew on PBMCs, taken 26 days after transplant. CDR3 nucleotide sequence: TGTGCCACGCAGAGGGGGCTAGCGGGGGATTCAACACGGCGGGAGACCCAGTACTTC. Protein sequence: CATQRGLAGDSTRRETQYF.